Listed below are T cell receptor beta chains from one sample, sequenced in a study of OX40 agonist ivuxolimab in advanced cancers. Assay: immunoSEQ multiplex PCR; the TCRdb copy retains only in-frame clones and omits some. The sample carries under 95,000 clones, under 95% recorded once. The sequencing used CD4+ or CD8+ T cells sorted from blood, collected in a trial of the OX40 agonist ivuxolimab. The receptors originated from an adult with an advanced solid tumor such as melanoma, head and neck, liver or kidney cancer. CDR3s include the opening cysteine and the closing phenylalanine or tryptophan. The D gene is left open where the match is weak. Clone size, where shown, is once, few, many, or a class for clones that have expanded.

v_gene	j_gene	d_gene	abundance	CDR3aa	CDR3nt
TRBV6-1	TRBJ1-5	-	-	CASSEEMFWSNQPQHF	TGTGCCAGCAGTGAAGAGATGTTTTGGAGCAATCAGCCCCAGCATTTT
TRBV2	TRBJ1-1	-	-	CASSVQGNTEAFF	TGTGCCAGCAGCGTACAGGGGAACACTGAAGCTTTCTTT
TRBV7-9	TRBJ2-7	-	-	CASSSHQNKGRGLYEQYF	TGTGCCAGCAGCTCCCACCAAAACAAGGGACGGGGCCTCTACGAGCAGTACTTC
TRBV10-3	TRBJ1-2	TRBD1	once	CAISETRGTGADYTF	TGTGCCATCAGTGAGACCAGGGGGACAGGGGCTGATTACACCTTC
TRBV28	TRBJ1-3	-	-	CASRASGNTIYF	TGTGCCAGCAGGGCCTCTGGAAACACCATATATTTT
TRBV7-2	TRBJ2-7	TRBD1	-	CASSSWTGRSYEQYF	TGTGCCAGCAGCTCGTGGACAGGCCGTTCCTACGAGCAGTACTTC
TRBV29-1	TRBJ1-4	-	-	CSVETGTMNEKLFF	TGCAGCGTCGAAACCGGGACGATGAATGAAAAACTGTTTTTT
TRBV27	TRBJ2-7	-	-	CASSLGRGSYEQYF	TGTGCCAGCAGTTTAGGCAGGGGCTCCTACGAGCAGTACTTC
TRBV2	TRBJ2-3	-	-	CASSEGGRTDTQYF	TGTGCCAGCAGTGAAGGAGGCCGGACAGATACGCAGTATTTT
TRBV19	TRBJ2-3	TRBD2	-	CANFGTRSDTQYF	TGTGCCAACTTCGGGACTAGGTCAGATACGCAGTATTTT
TRBV27	TRBJ1-1	-	-	CASSQLGGEAFF	TGTGCCAGCAGTCAACTGGGGGGTGAAGCTTTCTTT
TRBV10-2	TRBJ2-7	TRBD2	-	CASSVSLAGSGDDEQYF	TGCGCCAGCAGTGTCAGTCTAGCGGGAAGTGGAGATGACGAGCAGTACTTC
TRBV29-1	TRBJ1-4	-	-	CSVKRTATNEKLFF	TGCAGCGTCAAAAGGACAGCAACTAATGAAAAACTGTTTTTT
TRBV10-3	TRBJ1-2	-	few	CAISERVADGYTF	TGTGCCATCAGTGAGCGAGTGGCCGATGGCTACACCTTC
TRBV7-7	TRBJ2-7	TRBD1	-	CASSPYPGQVGEQYF	TGTGCTAGCAGCCCTTATCCGGGACAGGTTGGCGAGCAGTACTTC
TRBV28	TRBJ2-5	-	-	CASSEGAETQYF	TGTGCCAGCAGTGAGGGCGCAGAGACCCAGTACTTC
TRBV18	TRBJ2-2	-	-	CASSPPKSGGELFF	TGTGCCAGCTCACCACCAAAGTCTGGCGGGGAGCTGTTTTTT
TRBV28	TRBJ1-2	-	-	CASSARDFSNYGYTF	TGTGCCAGCAGTGCGCGGGACTTCTCTAACTATGGCTACACCTTC
TRBV4-1	TRBJ1-1	-	-	CASSQLFSWRANTEAFF	TGCGCCAGCAGCCAACTCTTCTCGTGGAGGGCGAACACTGAAGCTTTCTTT
TRBV5-1	TRBJ1-3	-	-	CASSPGPPSTGDTIYF	TGCGCCAGCAGCCCCGGCCCCCCTTCGACGGGGGACACCATATATTTT
TRBV19	TRBJ1-1	-	once	CASTPEGKPRRAFF	TGTGCCAGTACCCCCGAGGGGAAACCCCGTCGAGCTTTCTTT
TRBV28	TRBJ2-7	TRBD1	-	CASSPFDRGSDEQYF	TGTGCCAGCAGCCCCTTCGACAGGGGTAGCGACGAGCAGTACTTC
TRBV4-2	TRBJ1-1	-	-	CASSHEGRAEAFF	TGTGCCAGCAGCCACGAAGGGAGGGCTGAAGCTTTCTTT
TRBV10-3	TRBJ1-5	-	-	CAISAYRDRTSNQPQHF	TGTGCCATCAGCGCCTATAGAGACAGGACGAGCAATCAGCCCCAGCATTTT
TRBV27	TRBJ2-3	TRBD2	-	CASSPTRLAGRTDTQYF	TGTGCCAGCAGTCCTACACGACTAGCGGGCCGCACAGATACGCAGTATTTT
TRBV6-1	TRBJ2-7	TRBD2	-	CASTRERDPSYEQYF	TGTGCCAGCACGAGGGAGCGGGATCCCTCCTACGAGCAGTACTTC
TRBV12-5	TRBJ2-2	TRBD2	-	CASGGSGANTGELFF	TGTGCTAGTGGCGGGAGCGGGGCCAACACCGGGGAGCTGTTTTTT
TRBV28	TRBJ1-5	-	-	CASSFGDNSNQPQHF	TGTGCCAGCAGTTTTGGGGACAATAGCAATCAGCCCCAGCATTTT
TRBV5-1	TRBJ2-7	-	-	CASSLDLTYEQYF	TGCGCCAGCAGCCTAGACTTAACCTACGAGCAGTACTTC
TRBV5-1	TRBJ2-7	-	-	CASSLFNGQLETSYEQYF	TGCGCCAGCAGCTTGTTTAACGGACAGTTAGAGACCTCCTACGAGCAGTACTTC
TRBV14	TRBJ2-5	-	-	CASQKDLQVYQETQYF	TGTGCCAGCCAGAAGGATCTACAGGTATACCAAGAGACCCAGTACTTC
TRBV9	TRBJ2-3	TRBD1	-	CASSEADRVDTQYF	TGTGCCAGCAGCGAGGCTGACAGGGTTGATACGCAGTATTTT
TRBV6-1	TRBJ2-7	TRBD2	-	CASSVIRSSGSLYEQYF	TGTGCCAGCAGTGTCATCCGATCTAGCGGGAGTCTCTACGAGCAGTACTTC
TRBV7-9	TRBJ2-5	-	-	CASSLEARPLGETQYF	TGTGCCAGCAGCTTAGAGGCTCGGCCCCTGGGAGAGACCCAGTACTTC
TRBV28	TRBJ2-3	-	-	CASSEPGPQGPDTQYF	TGTGCCAGCAGTGAACCCGGACCACAGGGTCCGGATACGCAGTATTTT
TRBV13	TRBJ2-7	TRBD2	-	CASRFSGTYEQYF	TGTGCCAGCAGATTTAGCGGGACCTACGAGCAGTACTTC
TRBV7-6	TRBJ2-1	-	once	CASSLDIYNEQFF	TGTGCCAGCAGCTTGGACATTTACAATGAGCAGTTCTTC
TRBV7-6	TRBJ2-5	-	-	CASSLLQETQYF	TGTGCCAGCAGCTTACTCCAAGAGACCCAGTACTTC
TRBV11-2	TRBJ1-1	-	-	CASTPVVIGGMNTEAFF	TGTGCCAGCACCCCGGTTGTTATAGGGGGAATGAACACTGAAGCTTTCTTT
TRBV6-4	TRBJ2-4	-	-	CASPSDRRNF	TGTGCCAGTCCCTCAGACAGGCGGAACTTC
TRBV10-2	TRBJ2-1	TRBD1	-	CASSGTGGMEQFF	TGCGCCAGCAGTGGGACAGGGGGAATGGAGCAGTTCTTC
TRBV10-2	TRBJ2-7	-	-	CASSERNRIGEQYF	TGCGCCAGCAGTGAAAGAAACAGGATAGGCGAGCAGTACTTC
TRBV5-6	TRBJ2-7	-	-	CASSLIGTYEQYF	TGTGCCAGCAGCTTGATAGGAACCTACGAGCAGTACTTC
TRBV30	TRBJ2-5	-	-	CAWSGPIETQYF	TGTGCCTGGAGTGGACCCATAGAGACCCAGTACTTC
TRBV5-1	TRBJ2-7	-	-	CASSFPQGREQYF	TGCGCCAGCAGCTTCCCCCAAGGGCGGGAGCAGTACTTC